This T cell receptor (beta chain) is drawn from a study of shared clonotypes between healthy human individuals. Findings and limits, study-wide: Clonotypes that were shared across a handful of donors made up about 5.1% of naive CD4 clonotypes.

Libraries were prepared by immunoSEQ multiplex PCR; TCRdb keeps only in-frame clonotypes and omits some of them. The repertoire holds some 1,600,000 clones, with 95% to 99% as singletons. Into CD45RA+ naive and CD45RA-negative memory subsets, the CD4+ cells were split. The V gene end was trimmed by 6 bases and the J gene end by 2 bases; junction bases not matched to a gene: 13. This CDR3 region has 16 residues. Germline V gene data show CDR1 as SQVTM and CDR2 as ANQGSEA. As concerns this clone: Its antigen is not identified.

This receptor was obtained from a man aged 25-45 years in good health. Sequencing input: naive CD4+ T cells sorted from blood. As for subset: CD45RA+ positively selected. V gene TRBV29-1 combines with J gene TRBJ2-3; 8 bases fit TRBD2. Here the CDR3 DNA reads TGCAGCGTCCGGGGGGGCTCTAGCGGTAACACAGATACGCAGTATTTT. It yields the protein CSVRGGSSGNTDTQYF.